This T cell receptor beta chain appears in the sequencing data of a study of shared clonotypes between healthy human individuals. Whole-study context: The study drew on a couple of women and a few men aged 18 to 49 as donors.

The CDR3 sequence is 16 residues long. CDR1 is SGHDN and CDR2 is FVKESK in the germline V gene. V was clipped by 1 base and J by 2 bases; unmatched bases: 3. Libraries were prepared by immunoSEQ multiplex PCR; TCRdb keeps only in-frame clonotypes and omits some of them. The sample has approximately 350,000 clones; roughly 70% are singletons. This clone was picked up a small number of times. The clonotype was recovered from a man aged 25 to 45 in good health. The V gene is TRBV14, the J gene TRBJ2-3, with TRBD2 matching 10 bases. Sequencing was done on a sample of memory CD4+ T cells sorted from blood. Subset in this sample: CD45RA-negative fraction. The CDR3: CASSQGTSGNTDTQYF. CDR3 DNA: TGTGCCAGCAGCCAAGGGACTAGCGGAAACACAGATACGCAGTATTTT.